What follows are 14 T cell receptor beta chains derived from one specimen sequenced in a study of molecular identifiers for immune sequencing clone quantification. Each CDR3 protein is one row after TCRdb ran MiXCR on the PCR reads. The table lists about 98,000 distinct CDR3 sequences, about 35% of them singletons. Sequencing was performed on naive CD8+ T cells from blood, with Jurkat cell RNA spiked in. Stated subset: FACS-sorted CD8+CD4-CCR7+CD45RA+ naive T cells. The source is a human donor in good health. Some libraries in this study had Jurkat cell RNA spiked in.

Comment on this clonotype: Being one base from a much bigger clone, this may be a read error. In DNA form, the CDR3 reads TGTGCCAGCAGCTCTAGACGGGGCTACGAGCAGTACTTC. Translating it yields CASSSRRGYEQYF. The chain carries TRBV7-9 and TRBJ2-7, with D maybe TRBD2 (5 bases). Trimming removed 4 bases at V and 3 bases at J, with 10 bases between. Per the germline V gene, CDR1 is SEHNR and CDR2 is FQNEAQ (reference sequence). This CDR3 contains 13 residues.

V gene TRBV7-6 combines with J gene TRBJ1-1, with 7 bases fitting TRBD1. This CDR3 has 15 residues. The V gene's germline CDR1 is SGHVS and CDR2 FNYEAQ. Losses at the gene ends were 5 bases for V and 1 base for J; bases not matched to a gene: 7. The CDR3 coding sequence is TGTGCCAGCAGCCGAGGGTGGACAGGGAACACTGAAGCTTTCTTT. Translated, it gives CASSRGWTGNTEAFF.

The chain couples TRBV18 to TRBJ2-3; no clear D. The germline V and J ends were trimmed by 2 bases and 5 bases, with 11 bases remaining between them. CDR1 KGHSH and CDR2 LQKENI come from the germline V gene. This CDR3 is 14 amino acids long. CDR3 coding DNA: TGTGCCAGCTCACCAGATTTATCAGGAGATACGCAGTATTTT. Translation gives CASSPDLSGDTQYF.

Ten or more counts support this clonotype. This sequence joins TRBV29-1 and TRBJ2-6, with 7 bases fitting TRBD2. V trimming: 3 bases; J trimming: 4 bases; junction bases outside the gene matches: 3. CDR3 length equals 14 residues. Looked up from germline, CDR1 is SQVTM and CDR2 is ANQGSEA. CDR3 amino acids: CSVEAGVGANVLTF. The CDR3 DNA is TGCAGCGTTGAGGCGGGGGTCGGGGCCAACGTCCTGACTTTC. The entire variable domain, with the rest obtained from reference TRBV29-1 and TRBJ2-6, is as follows: SAVISQKPSRDICQRGTSLTIQCQVDSQVTMMFWYRQQPGQSLTLIATANQGSEATYESGFVIDKFPISRPNLTFSTLTVSNMSPEDSSIYLCSVEAGVGANVLTFGAGSRLTVL.

This clonotype has only a few counts. The genes are TRBV7-9 and TRBJ2-7, with TRBD2 matching over 11 bases. The CDR3 runs 14 residues. V dropped 6 bases and J dropped 3; count of bases not matched to a gene: 4. The germline gives CDR1 SEHNR, CDR2 FQNEAQ (reference sequence). CDR3 region: CASSSGREVYEQYF. CDR3 bases: TGTGCCAGCAGTAGCGGGAGGGAAGTCTACGAGCAGTACTTC.

The chain is built from TRBV4-1 and TRBJ2-1, with D possibly TRBD2 on 6 matching bases. The germline V gene encodes CDR1 MGHRA and CDR2 YSYEKL. The CDR3 consists of 12 residues. Trimming cost V 4 bases and J 10 bases, with 11 bases left between them. CDR3 residues: CASSLRGLEQFF. For the CDR3, the DNA is TGCGCCAGCAGCCTAAGGGGACTCGAGCAGTTCTTC.

J is TRBJ2-1 and V is TRBV12-3 or TRBV12-4, with no clear D. The length of the CDR3 is 13 residues. The V end lost 6 bases, the J end lost 8 bases, and 14 bases lay between the germline ends. This CDR3 is CASRELIWYEQFF. The DNA of the CDR3 is TGTGCCAGCAGAGAGTTAATCTGGTATGAGCAGTTCTTC.

The genes are TRBV27 and TRBJ2-3; D is uncertain. This CDR3 is built from 13 residues. The V end lost 3 bases, the J end lost 0 bases, and 4 bases lay between the germline ends. CDR1 MNHEY and CDR2 SMNVEV come from the germline V gene (reference sequence). The CDR3 protein is CASSFQSTDTQYF. The CDR3 DNA reads as TGTGCCAGCAGTTTCCAAAGCACAGATACGCAGTATTTT.

The chain employs TRBV7-9 and TRBJ1-1; a possible D gene is TRBD1 (5 bases). This CDR3 region has 14 residues. V lost 3 bases and J lost 5, with 13 bases in between. The germline V gene has CDR1 SEHNR and CDR2 FQNEAQ (reference sequence). The CDR3 coding sequence is TGTGCCAGCAGCTTTCCCAGGGCTGGGACTGAAGCTTTCTTT. Translating it yields CASSFPRAGTEAFF.

Notes on this clonotype: This may stem from a read error, because a much larger clone lies one nucleotide away. This is likely a read error, given that the CDR3 carries no conserved phenylalanine or tryptophan at its end. The chain combines TRBV28 with TRBJ1-1; 7 bases align to TRBD1. The V and J ends lost 5 bases and 11 bases, in that order; junction bases with no gene match: 17. The CDR3 is made up of 15 amino acids. Looked up from germline, CDR1 is MDHEN and CDR2 is SYDVKM. Written as DNA, the CDR3 is TGTGCCAGCAGTGCTCAGGGGCTTGAGACAGGGAGGGCTTTCTAT. This gives the protein CASSAQGLETGRAFY.

Comment on this clonotype: The junction departs from germline at one end; a sequencing error may be responsible. V is TRBV6-5 and J is TRBJ1-4; D is undetermined. The length of the CDR3 is 14 residues. CDR1 is MNHEY, CDR2 SVGAGI, per germline. CDR3 sequence (DNA): TGTGCCAGCAGGGTCCTTGCAACTAATGGAAAACTGTTTTTT. This codes for CASRVLATNGKLFF.

This clonotype was observed a few times. The chain carries TRBV7-9 and TRBJ2-2; 11 bases align to TRBD2. Germline trimming cut 7 bases from V and 3 bases from J; bases unmatched to any gene: 22. The CDR3 is made up of 21 amino acids. The V gene's germline CDR1 is SEHNR and CDR2 FQNEAQ (reference sequence). The CDR3 loop is CASIARSAAGLAGSYTGELFF. The CDR3 nucleotides read TGTGCCAGCATAGCACGTAGTGCAGCCGGACTAGCGGGCTCTTACACCGGGGAGCTGTTTTTT.

The chain recombines TRBV4-2 with TRBJ2-5; D is unclear. Trimming left V 2 bases short and J 4 bases short, with 14 bases between. The CDR3 runs 15 residues. Germline-derived CDR1 and CDR2 are LGHNA and YNFKEQ. The chain's CDR3 is CASSQSGTTGETQYF. Here the CDR3 DNA reads TGTGCCAGCAGCCAATCTGGAACAACGGGAGAGACCCAGTACTTC.

V is TRBV13 and J is TRBJ2-3; D not certain. Germline V gene lookup returns CDR1 PRHDT and CDR2 FYEKMQ (reference sequence). The CDR3 spans 13 residues. With 5 bases removed from V and 1 base from J, the gap between germline ends came to 7 bases. The CDR3 is CASSPPRTDTQYF. The CDR3 bases are TGTGCCAGCAGCCCCCCCCGCACAGATACGCAGTATTTT.